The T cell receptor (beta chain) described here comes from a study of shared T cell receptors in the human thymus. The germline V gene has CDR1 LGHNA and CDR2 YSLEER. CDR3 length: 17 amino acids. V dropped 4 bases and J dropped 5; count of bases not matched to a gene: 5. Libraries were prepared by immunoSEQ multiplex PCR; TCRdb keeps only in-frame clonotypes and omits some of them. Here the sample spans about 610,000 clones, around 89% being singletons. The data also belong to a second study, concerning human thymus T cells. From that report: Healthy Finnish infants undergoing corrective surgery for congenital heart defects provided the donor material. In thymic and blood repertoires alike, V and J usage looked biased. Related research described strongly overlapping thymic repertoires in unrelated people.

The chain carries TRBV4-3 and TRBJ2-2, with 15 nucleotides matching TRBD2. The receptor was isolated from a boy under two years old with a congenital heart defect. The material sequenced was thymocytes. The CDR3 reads CASSPGLAGGRTGELFF. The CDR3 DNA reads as TGCGCCAGCAGCCCTGGACTAGCGGGAGGGAGAACCGGGGAGCTGTTTTTT.